Given below is one T cell receptor beta chain in context. This CDR3 is built from 13 residues. In germline, CDR1 is LNHDA, CDR2 SQIVND (reference sequence). Trimming left V 6 bases short and J 4 bases short, with 10 bases between. It was CD45RO-negative cells, positively selected for CCR7, that made up naive CD8 cells, with terminally differentiated effector memory CD45RA+ cells excluded. This specimen comes from a study of shared clonotypes between healthy human individuals. Study summary: A donor's plate count was three for CD4 naive and three for CD4 memory; CD8 naive had two and CD8 memory one.

This table comes from immunoSEQ multiplex PCR, and its TCRdb copy is limited to in-frame clones, with some not included. The profile shows about 2.2 million clones, around 93% of them singletons. The source material was naive CD8+ T cells from PBMCs. The chain links TRBV19 to TRBJ2-1, with D possibly being TRBD2 (6 bases). The TCR originated in a man aged 18-30 years in good health. Some clones in this sample may be carry-over from other donors' samples. DNA of the CDR3: TGTGCCAGTAGCCTCCGGGGGTACAATGAGCAGTTCTTC. It encodes CASSLRGYNEQFF.